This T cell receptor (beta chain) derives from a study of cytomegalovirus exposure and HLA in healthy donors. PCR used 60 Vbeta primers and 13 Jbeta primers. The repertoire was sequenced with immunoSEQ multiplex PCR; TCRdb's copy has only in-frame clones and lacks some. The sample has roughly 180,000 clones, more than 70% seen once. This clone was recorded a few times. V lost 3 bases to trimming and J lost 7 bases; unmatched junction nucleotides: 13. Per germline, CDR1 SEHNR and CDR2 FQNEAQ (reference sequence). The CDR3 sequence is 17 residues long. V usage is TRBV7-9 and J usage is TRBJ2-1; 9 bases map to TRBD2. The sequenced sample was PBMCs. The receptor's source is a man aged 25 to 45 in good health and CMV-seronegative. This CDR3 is CASSFKVAGDVGNEQFF. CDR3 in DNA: TGTGCCAGCAGCTTCAAGGTAGCGGGAGACGTGGGGAATGAGCAGTTCTTC.